The 22 T cell receptor beta chains reported below all come from one sample, sequenced in a study of siplizumab effects on memory and regulatory T cells. Assay used: immunoSEQ multiplex PCR; TCRdb lists only in-frame clones, some missing. The data show just under 85,000 clones, with roughly 86% seen just once and 1.5% held by the top ten. Material: Tregs sorted from blood. The receptors here all came from a human donor in good health.

V gene TRBV28 combines with J gene TRBJ1-1, with 8 bases matching TRBD1. With 5 bases clipped from V and 1 base from J, the junction kept 6 bases outside the gene matches. The CDR3 extends over 15 amino acids. CDR1 is MDHEN and CDR2 is SYDVKM in the germline V gene. The CDR3 nucleotides read TGTGCCAGCAGTCTCATGGGGACAGGGAACACTGAAGCTTTCTTT. Translation gives CASSLMGTGNTEAFF.

The genes are TRBV2 and TRBJ2-6; no definite D call. Germline-derived CDR1 and CDR2 are SNHLY and FYNNEI. The germline V and J ends were trimmed by 3 bases and 12 bases, with 6 bases remaining between them. CDR3 length: 11 residues. Here the CDR3 DNA reads TGTGCCAGCAGTGATACGGGCGTCCTGACTTTC. This translates into CASSDTGVLTF.

V usage is TRBV6-1 and J usage is TRBJ1-1; D is perhaps TRBD1 (5 bases). The CDR3 sequence is 11 residues long. Germline CDR1 and CDR2: MNHNS and SASEGT. The ends were cut back, 8 bases at V and 5 bases at J, with 9 bases in the middle. The CDR3 here is CASQGRTEAFF. The CDR3 bases are TGTGCCAGCCAGGGACGAACTGAAGCTTTCTTT.

J is TRBJ1-6 and V is TRBV7-2, with TRBD1 matching over 10 bases. V gave up 5 bases and J gave up 8 bases; unmatched junction bases: 9. The germline gives CDR1 SGHTA, CDR2 FQGNSA. The CDR3 runs to 16 residues. The CDR3 loop reads CASSLMTGGAHSPLHF. CDR3 DNA: TGTGCCAGCAGCCTCATGACAGGGGGCGCACATTCACCCCTCCACTTT. Full variable domain (outside the CDR3, taken from reference TRBV7-2 and TRBJ1-6): GAGVSQSPSNKVTEKGKDVELRCDPISGHTALYWYRQSLGQGLEFLIYFQGNSAPDKSGLPSDRFSAERTGGSVSTLTIQRTQQEDSAVYLCASSLMTGGAHSPLHFGNGTRLTVT.

The gene calls are TRBV21-1 and TRBJ2-1; the DNA was not used to check the table's D call, TRBD1. TRBV21-1 is termed a pseudogene. CDR3 size: 18 residues. The CDR3 loop reads CASSKALSTTPSYNEQFF. The CDR3 bases are TGTGCCAGCAGCAAAGCCCTTTCGACAACTCCCTCCTACAATGAGCAGTTCTTC.

This chain uses TRBV6-5 with TRBJ2-7, with TRBD1 matching over 9 bases. V was pared by 7 bases and J by 4 bases, with 11 bases of the junction left unmatched. This CDR3 is 15 amino acids long. Germline loops: CDR1 MNHEY, CDR2 SVGAGI. CDR3 nucleotides: TGTGCCAGCACCTATCTCGGGACAGGGAGTTACGAGCAGTACTTC. Amino acids: CASTYLGTGSYEQYF.

V usage is TRBV7-9 and J usage is TRBJ1-3; TRBD1 agrees at 7 bases. CDR3 length: 16 amino acids. Germline V gene lookup returns CDR1 SEHNR and CDR2 FQNEAQ (reference sequence). The J segment lost 0 bases and the V segment lost 1 base, leaving 3 bases of the junction unmatched. CDR3 DNA: TGTGCCAGCAGCTTAGGGGACAGAGGCTCTGGAAACACCATATATTTT. Encoded protein: CASSLGDRGSGNTIYF.

Worth noting for this clone: Relative to the germline gene, one junction end is altered; a read error may explain this. The chain employs TRBV7-7 and TRBJ2-7; D possibly corresponds to TRBD1 (6 bases). Germline assignment: CDR1 SSHAT and CDR2 FNYEAQ (reference sequence). CDR3 length: 14 amino acids. The CDR3 loop is CASSLGQGSREQYF. As DNA, the CDR3 is TGTGCCAGCAGTTTAGGGCAGGGGTCGCGAGAGCAGTACTTC.

This chain joins TRBV15 and TRBJ1-1; D perhaps matches TRBD1 (5 bases). The CDR3 is made up of 14 amino acids. The germline CDR1 and CDR2 sequences are LNHNV and YYDKDF (reference sequence). V dropped 3 bases and J dropped 3 bases, with 11 bases sitting between them. The CDR3 DNA reads TGTGCCACCAGCAGGGAGTTAGGGGACACTGAAGCTTTCTTT. Protein sequence: CATSRELGDTEAFF.

The chain is built from TRBV6-4 and TRBJ2-3; D possibly corresponds to TRBD1 (6 bases). Trimming cost V 4 bases and J 6 bases, with 11 bases left between them. In germline, CDR1 is MRHNA, CDR2 SNTAGT. The CDR3 extends over 13 amino acids. For the CDR3, the DNA is TGTGCCAGCAGTGCACAGGGTCGGGATACGCAGTATTTT. Amino acid sequence: CASSAQGRDTQYF.

The chain recombines TRBV6-5 with TRBJ1-2; 9 positions agree with TRBD1. Germline lookup yields CDR1 MNHEY and CDR2 SVGAGI. The CDR3 spans 16 residues. V was clipped by 0 bases and J by 4 bases; unmatched bases: 6. Written as DNA, the CDR3 is TGTGCCAGCAGTTACTCGGGACAGGGAAGCGTCTATGGCTACACCTTC. It is translated as CASSYSGQGSVYGYTF.

The sample holds a few counts of this clone. The J gene is TRBJ1-5, the V gene TRBV6-6; no firm D call. Looked up from germline, CDR1 is MNHNY and CDR2 is SVGAGI (reference sequence). Trimming removed 2 bases at V and 1 base at J, with 3 bases between. This CDR3 has 13 amino acids. CDR3 sequence reads: CASSYGSNQPQHF. CDR3 coding DNA: TGTGCCAGCAGTTACGGGAGCAATCAGCCCCAGCATTTT.

The rearrangement joins TRBV9 to TRBJ2-1; TRBD1 is a possible D gene (6 bases). CDR1 is SGDLS, CDR2 YYNGEE, per germline. The CDR3 runs to 15 residues. V lost 0 bases to trimming and J lost 0 bases, with 7 bases between them. The CDR3 bases are TGTGCCAGCAGCGTAGAGGGGGTCTCCTACAATGAGCAGTTCTTC. The encoded protein is CASSVEGVSYNEQFF.

Note on this clone: A read error is likely, as this CDR3 ends without the conserved phenylalanine or tryptophan. The genes are TRBV2 and TRBJ2-7; 8 bases are shared with TRBD1. The CDR3 sequence is 14 residues long. Per germline, CDR1 SNHLY and CDR2 FYNNEI. The CDR3 region has the DNA TGTGCCAGCCGACCCCAGGGGGCGCGCTACGGGCAGTACCTC. Amino acids: CASRPQGARYGQYL.

The DNA for the CDR3 is TGTGCCAGCAGCTTACGAGTTCTGACTAGCTCCTACAATGAGCAGTTCTTC. This gives the protein CASSLRVLTSSYNEQFF. V is TRBV11-2 and J is TRBJ2-1; TRBD2 might be the D (6 bases). V was cut by 2 bases and J by 0 bases, with 14 bases left in between. Per the germline V gene, CDR1 is SGHAT and CDR2 is FQNNGV. The CDR3 spans 17 residues.

This chain connects TRBV5-5 to TRBJ2-1; D could derive from TRBD1 or TRBD2 (5 bases each). V shed 0 bases and J shed 3 bases, with 13 bases lying between them. Germline V gene lookup returns CDR1 SGHKS and CDR2 YYEKEE (reference sequence). The CDR3 has 16 residues. CDR3 sequence reads: CASSLAARGLYNEQFF. The DNA for the CDR3 is TGTGCCAGCAGCTTGGCCGCCCGGGGCCTCTACAATGAGCAGTTCTTC.

The chain has TRBV6-1 and TRBJ2-1, with D perhaps matching TRBD1 or TRBD2 (6 bases each). CDR1 is MNHNS and CDR2 is SASEGT in the germline V gene. The germline V and J ends were trimmed by 6 bases and 2 bases, with 14 bases remaining between them. The CDR3 is 15 amino acids. CDR3 sequence (DNA): TGTGCCAGCAGCCTTACGGAGGGGGCCTACAATGAGCAGTTCTTC. Its translation is CASSLTEGAYNEQFF.

The chain uses TRBV28 and TRBJ1-5; D perhaps matches TRBD1 (6 bases). The length of the CDR3 is 14 residues. Trimming stripped 2 bases from V and 9 bases from J, with 14 bases between. Germline loops: CDR1 MDHEN, CDR2 SYDVKM. The CDR3 reads CASSLRTVLLPQHF. The CDR3 DNA reads TGTGCCAGCAGTTTAAGGACAGTGTTACTGCCCCAGCATTTT.

The gene calls are TRBV5-1 and TRBJ2-3; the match to TRBD2 covers 7 bases. This CDR3 has 15 residues. Trimming at V came to 3 bases and at J to 4 bases, leaving 8 bases not matched to a gene. Per the germline V gene, CDR1 is SGHRS and CDR2 is YFSETQ. CDR3 residues: CASSSRGSGADTQYF. The DNA of the CDR3 is TGCGCCAGCAGCTCGCGAGGCAGCGGGGCAGATACGCAGTATTTT.

The chain links TRBV4-1 to TRBJ2-1; TRBD2 might be the D (5 bases). This CDR3 comprises 16 residues. With 3 bases removed from V and 4 bases from J, the gap between germline ends came to 16 bases. Germline V gene lookup returns CDR1 MGHRA and CDR2 YSYEKL. The CDR3 sequence: CASSQEGGLVYNEQFF. DNA of the CDR3: TGCGCCAGCAGCCAGGAAGGCGGGCTGGTTTACAATGAGCAGTTCTTC.

The V gene is TRBV29-1, the J gene TRBJ2-1; no clear D. There are 11 residues in the CDR3. Germline V gives CDR1 SQVTM, CDR2 ANQGSEA. V was clipped by 5 bases and J by 2 bases, with 4 bases between them. The CDR3 loop reads CSVSPYNEQFF. DNA of the CDR3: TGCAGCGTTTCCCCCTACAATGAGCAGTTCTTC.

The sample holds one count of this clone. The V gene is TRBV7-2, the J gene TRBJ2-2; D remains ambiguous. Germline CDR1 reads SGHTA; CDR2 reads FQGNSA. The germline V and J ends were trimmed by 3 bases and 4 bases, with 9 bases remaining between them. This CDR3 is 14 amino acids long. The CDR3 DNA sequence: TGTGCCAGCAGCTTCCGGTCTCGCACCGGGGAGCTGTTTTTT. It encodes CASSFRSRTGELFF.